This entry lists 24 T cell receptor beta chains sequenced from one sample in a study of OX40 agonist ivuxolimab in advanced cancers. Produced via immunoSEQ multiplex PCR; TCRdb's table is partial and in-frame only. The sample lists 80,000 or so clones; approximately 80% were seen once. The sequencing used CD4+ or CD8+ T cells sorted from blood, collected in a trial of the OX40 agonist ivuxolimab. The source is an adult with an advanced solid tumor such as melanoma, head and neck, liver or kidney cancer.

This chain links TRBV5-4 with TRBJ1-1, with TRBD1 as a possible D gene (5 bases). Germline CDR1 reads SGHNT; CDR2 reads YYREEE (reference sequence). This CDR3 is built from 15 residues. V was cut by 4 bases and J by 0 bases, with 13 bases left in between. The CDR3 loop reads CASSPPGSLNTEAFF. The CDR3 bases are TGTGCCAGCAGCCCGCCAGGGTCCTTGAACACTGAAGCTTTCTTT.

The genes are TRBV2 and TRBJ1-5, with 9 bases aligning to TRBD1. The CDR3 length is 15 residues. Trimming took 1 base from V and 6 from J; bases not matched to a gene: 4. The germline V gene encodes CDR1 SNHLY and CDR2 FYNNEI. CDR3 in DNA: TGTGCCAGCAGTGAAGGTGACAGGGGGGGTCAGCCCCAGCATTTT. This codes for CASSEGDRGGQPQHF.

This chain joins TRBV12-5 and TRBJ2-5; 8 bases are a match to TRBD2. Germline assignment: CDR1 LGHNT and CDR2 FRNRAP. There are 15 residues in the CDR3. V shed 4 bases and J 1 base; nucleotides not matched to a gene: 5. The CDR3, as DNA: TGTGCTAGTGGTTCCAGCGGGGGATCCCAAGAGACCCAGTACTTC. Protein: CASGSSGGSQETQYF.

The chain joins TRBV6-4 to TRBJ2-7; D gene unclear. Trimming removed 7 bases at V and 0 bases at J, with 13 bases between. CDR1 and CDR2 from the germline V gene are MRHNA and SNTAGT. The CDR3 runs 14 residues. CDR3 in DNA: TGTGCCAGCACCGGCGGCATTCCCTCCTACGAGCAGTACTTC. Its protein product is CASTGGIPSYEQYF.

CDR3 DNA: TGTGCCAGCAGTTACTCCGGCAGGCGAGAGAGTGGCTACACCTTC. This translates into CASSYSGRRESGYTF. V is TRBV6-5 and J is TRBJ1-2; D call uncertain. V lost 0 bases, J lost 7 bases, and 15 bases lay in between. Germline assignment: CDR1 MNHEY and CDR2 SVGAGI. This CDR3 contains 15 residues.

The sample holds one count of this clone. The chain joins TRBV6-1 to TRBJ2-1; D is unresolved. The CDR3 covers 14 residues. Trimming removed 8 bases from V and 8 bases from J, with 19 bases in between. The germline gives CDR1 MNHNS, CDR2 SASEGT. CDR3: CASGWSLSLDEQFF. For the CDR3, the DNA is TGTGCCAGCGGGTGGAGTCTATCTTTGGATGAGCAGTTCTTC.

The CDR3 here is CASSFGGAGDTQYF. The CDR3, as DNA: TGTGCCAGCAGCTTTGGGGGGGCCGGGGATACGCAGTATTTT. The V and J genes are TRBV13 and TRBJ2-3; perhaps TRBD2 as D (7 bases). Germline V gene lookup returns CDR1 PRHDT and CDR2 FYEKMQ (reference sequence). Between the trimmed V and J ends, which lost 3 bases and 6 bases, there was a span of 13 bases. The CDR3 spans 14 residues.

The chain is built from TRBV2 and TRBJ1-4; 7 positions match TRBD1. Germline-derived CDR1 and CDR2 are SNHLY and FYNNEI. The CDR3 length is 15 residues. Trimming cost V 6 bases and J 0 bases; bases outside gene matches: 4. The CDR3 region is CASSPDRATNEKLFF. Written as DNA, the CDR3 is TGTGCCAGCAGCCCCGACAGGGCAACTAATGAAAAACTGTTTTTT.

The rearrangement uses TRBV5-1 and TRBJ1-1; no clear D gene. Germline V lookup: CDR1 SGHRS, CDR2 YFSETQ. This CDR3 is built from 15 residues. Deletions cut 0 bases from V and 1 base from J, with 10 bases between. DNA for the CDR3: TGCGCCAGCAGCTTGGCTTTAGGCGAGAACACTGAAGCTTTCTTT. Amino acids: CASSLALGENTEAFF.

The chain has TRBV7-9 and TRBJ1-1; no clear D. Germline CDR1 is SEHNR and CDR2 is FQNEAQ (reference sequence). This CDR3 is built from 13 residues. V shed 4 bases and J shed 5 bases, with 11 bases lying between them. DNA for the CDR3: TGTGCCAGCAGCTCCGGGCAGGAAACTGAAGCTTTCTTT. Its protein is CASSSGQETEAFF.

This chain connects TRBV5-6 to TRBJ2-5, with D tentatively TRBD1 or TRBD2 (7 bases each). The germline CDR1 and CDR2 sequences are SGHDT and YYEEEE. The CDR3 is 16 amino acids. With 6 bases removed from V and 2 bases from J, the gap between germline ends came to 20 bases. As DNA, the CDR3 is TGTGCCAGCAACTCCTGGGGCAGGGGGGGGCAAGAGACCCAGTACTTC. Translated: CASNSWGRGGQETQYF.

This clone has only a few counts. J is TRBJ1-2 and V is TRBV28, with a possible D match to TRBD1 (5 bases). Germline lookup yields CDR1 MDHEN and CDR2 SYDVKM. Trimming shortened V by 5 bases and J by 5 bases, and 18 bases separated the two germline ends. There are 15 residues in the CDR3. CDR3 DNA sequence: TGTGCCAGCAGTACACTGGCAGAGGGGTTATATGGCTACACCTTC. As protein: CASSTLAEGLYGYTF.

The CDR3 reads CASSQYHRDVYEQYF. The CDR3 nucleotides are TGCGCCAGCAGTCAATACCACAGGGACGTATACGAGCAGTACTTC. The J gene is TRBJ2-7, the V gene TRBV23-1; a weak D match, TRBD1 (6 bases). TRBV23-1 belongs to the ORF category, with a function that is uncertain. V dropped 1 base and J dropped 4 bases, with 14 bases sitting between them. The CDR3 runs 15 residues.

About this clone: Its ends do not fully match the called genes, so a read error is possible. The chain is built from TRBV7-2 and TRBJ2-7; D call uncertain. The germline V gene encodes CDR1 SGHTA and CDR2 FQGNSA. CDR3 length: 17 residues. CDR3 nucleotides: TGTGTCAGCAGCTTGCGCCTCGGGCTGGGGTCCTCCTACGAGCAGTACTTC. Its translation is CVSSLRLGLGSSYEQYF.

The rearrangement joins TRBV29-1 to TRBJ1-1; D is unresolved. V gave up 6 bases and J gave up 3 bases, with 8 bases separating them. Germline V gene lookup returns CDR1 SQVTM and CDR2 ANQGSEA. The CDR3 is 11 residues long. The CDR3 spells CSVRRDTEAFF. As DNA, the CDR3 is TGCAGCGTCAGGCGCGACACTGAAGCTTTCTTT.

This clone was seen once. The genes are TRBV30 and TRBJ2-5, with D possibly TRBD2 on 6 matching bases. Germline V lookup: CDR1 GTSNPN, CDR2 SVGIG (reference sequence). The CDR3 is made up of 16 amino acids. With 0 bases removed from V and 2 bases from J, the gap between germline ends came to 16 bases. CDR3 amino acids: CAWSVPRGRLQETQYF. CDR3 sequence (DNA): TGTGCCTGGAGTGTACCCCGGGGGAGACTTCAAGAGACCCAGTACTTC.

V is TRBV21-1 and J is TRBJ2-1; the table calls TRBD2, which could not be checked here. TRBV21-1 is shown as a pseudogene. CDR3 length equals 16 residues. The CDR3 nucleotides read TGTGCCAGCAGCCCCCCCTGGACTAGCGGGAGTACTGAGCAGTTCTTC. Translating gives CASSPPWTSGSTEQFF.

The V call is TRBV18, the J call TRBJ2-1, with 9 positions matching TRBD2. CDR1 and CDR2 (germline): KGHSH, LQKENI. The CDR3 sequence is 16 residues long. With 0 bases clipped from V and 4 bases from J, the junction kept 4 bases outside the gene matches. The DNA for the CDR3 is TGTGCCAGCTCACCACCGGGTAGCGGGGGATACAATGAGCAGTTCTTC. It codes for CASSPPGSGGYNEQFF.

The CDR3, as DNA: TGTGCCAGCAGTTTATCGACCTACGAGCAGTACTTC. This gives the protein CASSLSTYEQYF. V is TRBV28 and J is TRBJ2-7; D remains ambiguous. V gave up 1 base and J gave up 2 bases, with 3 bases separating them. Germline lookup yields CDR1 MDHEN and CDR2 SYDVKM. CDR3 length: 12 residues.

This chain links TRBV9 with TRBJ2-2; 7 nucleotides agree with TRBD1. The V and J ends lost 4 bases and 4 bases, in that order; junction bases with no gene match: 7. There are 15 residues in the CDR3. The germline V gene has CDR1 SGDLS and CDR2 YYNGEE. The CDR3 coding sequence is TGTGCCAGCAGCCCCGGACAGGTTCGCACCGGGGAGCTGTTTTTT. Residues: CASSPGQVRTGELFF.

This clone was observed a handful of times. CDR3 sequence reads: CAISPTSTGGDQPQHF. CDR3 nucleotide sequence: TGTGCCATCAGTCCAACATCCACAGGGGGCGATCAGCCCCAGCATTTT. The chain recombines TRBV10-3 with TRBJ1-5; 9 bases map to TRBD1. Trimming took 5 bases from V and 5 from J; bases not matched to a gene: 10. From germline, CDR1 is ENHRY and CDR2 SYGVKD. CDR3 length: 16 amino acids.

J is TRBJ2-7 and V is TRBV5-4; 7 bases map to TRBD2. The CDR3 is 18 residues long. Germline V gene sequence: CDR1 SGHNT, CDR2 YYREEE (reference sequence). V lost 4 bases and J lost 2; bases outside the gene matches: 18. CDR3 residues: CASSAQRGEGRPPYEQYF. The DNA of the CDR3 is TGTGCCAGCAGCGCGCAGAGAGGGGAGGGGAGGCCACCCTACGAGCAGTACTTC. Combining the CDR3 with reference TRBV5-4 and TRBJ2-7 gives the whole variable domain ETGVTQSPTHLIKTRGQQVTLRCSSQSGHNTVSWYQQALGQGPQFIFQYYREEENGRGNFPPRFSGLQFPNYSSELNVNALELDDSALYLCASSAQRGEGRPPYEQYFGPGTRLTVT.

V is TRBV9 and J is TRBJ1-1; TRBD1 aligns across 10 bases. V shed 0 bases, J shed 0 bases, and the junction held 14 bases outside the gene matches. The CDR3 runs 20 residues. The V gene's germline CDR1 is SGDLS and CDR2 YYNGEE. CDR3 nucleotides: TGTGCCAGCAGCGTAGCGCCCCCGGACAGGGGGGGCCTAATGAACACTGAAGCTTTCTTT. It codes for CASSVAPPDRGGLMNTEAFF.

The chain joins TRBV7-6 to TRBJ2-1, with D possibly matching TRBD1 (6 bases). V lost 1 base and J 10 bases, leaving 11 bases between the germline ends. This CDR3 is 13 amino acids long. From germline, CDR1 is SGHVS and CDR2 FNYEAQ. CDR3 residues: CASSLGLGTEQFF. CDR3 in DNA: TGTGCCAGCAGCTTAGGACTCGGGACAGAGCAGTTCTTC.